Below are 22 T cell receptor beta chains sequenced from a single sample in a study of Ad26.COV2.S vaccination and SARS-CoV-2 variants. The treatment: about 20 received Ad26.COV2.S at low or high dose, single or two shots; 5 received placebo; per-sample allocation not given. Specimen acquisition occurred on day 63 following the initial vaccine or placebo injection. The assay was immunoSEQ multiplex PCR, and TCRdb's table has in-frame clones only and misses some. The repertoire has roughly 700,000 clones, about 90% of them found once; the top ten carry 1.5%. The specimen comprised peripheral blood, sampled in a trial of Ad26.COV2.S vaccine versus placebo. These receptors all stem from a person aged 18 to 59 who received the Ad26.COV2.S COVID-19 vaccine or a placebo.

V is TRBV6-5 and J is TRBJ2-5; 8 bases are shared with TRBD1. Germline V gene lookup returns CDR1 MNHEY and CDR2 SVGAGI. This CDR3 is 14 amino acids long. V dropped 2 bases and J dropped 6; count of bases not matched to a gene: 5. For the CDR3, the DNA is TGTGCCAGCAGTTACAAACAGGGGGAAAAGACCCAGTACTTC. Protein sequence: CASSYKQGEKTQYF.

The V gene is TRBV6-6, the J gene TRBJ1-1, with 8 bases aligning to TRBD1. CDR1 and CDR2 from the germline V gene are MNHNY and SVGAGI (reference sequence). The CDR3 extends over 13 amino acids. V shed 7 bases, J shed 7 bases, and the junction held 8 bases outside the gene matches. CDR3 region: CASIPTGGDEAFF. The CDR3, as DNA: TGTGCCAGCATCCCCACAGGGGGGGATGAAGCTTTCTTT.

The chain links TRBV4-1 to TRBJ2-2; possibly TRBD2 for D (5 bases). Trimming stripped 0 bases from V and 0 bases from J, with 14 bases between. The germline V gene encodes CDR1 MGHRA and CDR2 YSYEKL. CDR3 length equals 18 residues. The CDR3 reads CASSQEPPGISNTGELFF. The DNA for the CDR3 is TGCGCCAGCAGCCAAGAACCCCCCGGGATATCGAACACCGGGGAGCTGTTTTTT.

V gene TRBV10-3 combines with J gene TRBJ2-3; D gene unclear. Germline V lookup: CDR1 ENHRY, CDR2 SYGVKD. The CDR3 extends over 15 amino acids. V was shortened by 6 bases and J by 5 bases, with 18 bases between the two germline ends. Written as DNA, the CDR3 is TGTGCCATCAGGACGGACGCAGGCGTGGGAGATACGCAGTATTTT. This encodes CAIRTDAGVGDTQYF.

The chain joins TRBV30 to TRBJ2-3; 7 bases agree with TRBD1. Germline values: CDR1 GTSNPN, CDR2 SVGIG (reference sequence). The CDR3 spans 14 residues. Trimming removed 4 bases from V and 0 bases from J; junction bases left unmatched: 4. The CDR3 spells CAWTRGRSTDTQYF. The DNA for the CDR3 is TGTGCCTGGACGAGGGGGCGTAGCACAGATACGCAGTATTTT.

As concerns this clone: At the DNA level, this CDR3 is encoded by other sequences in the same sample as well. The chain recombines TRBV6-5 with TRBJ2-5; weak D call: TRBD2 (5 bases). Germline CDR1 reads MNHEY; CDR2 reads SVGAGI. CDR3 length: 14 amino acids. V lost 0 bases to trimming and J lost 2 bases, with 7 bases between them. This chain's CDR3 is CASSYSSGQETQYF. CDR3 nucleotide sequence: TGTGCCAGCAGTTACTCCAGCGGTCAAGAGACCCAGTACTTC.

This rearrangement joins TRBV7-3 to TRBJ2-5, with 8 bases lining up with TRBD2. V trimming: 5 bases; J trimming: 4 bases; junction bases outside the gene matches: 9. The CDR3 totals 15 residues. Germline assignment: CDR1 SGHTA and CDR2 FQGTGA. The CDR3 sequence: CASSPGGGRGETQYF. DNA for the CDR3: TGTGCCAGCAGCCCGGGAGGGGGAAGGGGAGAGACCCAGTACTTC.

The table lists this clone with a few counts. This chain's CDR3 is CASSLLGPGNTIYF. For the CDR3, the DNA is TGCGCCAGCAGCTTGCTGGGCCCTGGAAACACCATATATTTT. V usage is TRBV5-1 and J usage is TRBJ1-3, with D uncertain. Germline-derived CDR1 and CDR2 are SGHRS and YFSETQ. Between the trimmed V and J ends, which lost 1 base and 2 bases, there was a span of 7 bases. The CDR3 consists of 14 residues.

Written as DNA, the CDR3 is TGTGCCAGTAGTCGAACGGCGGATTCCTACGAGCAGTACTTC. It translates to CASSRTADSYEQYF. The genes are TRBV19 and TRBJ2-7; no definite D call. The CDR3 spans 14 residues. With 5 bases removed from V and 1 base from J, the gap between germline ends came to 12 bases. The germline gives CDR1 LNHDA, CDR2 SQIVND (reference sequence).

The chain carries TRBV30 and TRBJ2-1; 9 bases are shared with TRBD2. The germline gives CDR1 GTSNPN, CDR2 SVGIG (reference sequence). The CDR3 runs 15 residues. The J segment lost 2 bases and the V segment lost 5 bases, leaving 7 bases of the junction unmatched. CDR3 DNA: TGTGCCTGGTCAATAGCGGGAGTGACCTACAATGAGCAGTTCTTC. It codes for CAWSIAGVTYNEQFF.

The rearrangement uses TRBV10-3 and TRBJ2-1; D is possibly TRBD2 (5 bases). The germline V and J ends were trimmed by 4 bases and 0 bases, with 22 bases remaining between them. The CDR3 contains 19 residues. The germline V gene has CDR1 ENHRY and CDR2 SYGVKD. This CDR3 reads CAISGGGSKRLSSYNEQFF. The CDR3 bases are TGTGCCATCAGTGGGGGTGGTTCTAAGCGGTTGAGCTCCTACAATGAGCAGTTCTTC.

The chain combines TRBV30 with TRBJ2-3; 8 bases align to TRBD2. In germline, CDR1 is GTSNPN, CDR2 SVGIG (reference sequence). This CDR3 is built from 14 residues. Trimming took 5 bases from V and 3 from J; bases not matched to a gene: 7. The CDR3 spells CAWGKAGVTDTQYF. The CDR3 bases are TGTGCCTGGGGGAAAGCGGGAGTTACAGATACGCAGTATTTT.

Notes on this clone: An end of the junction does not agree with germline; a read error may underlie this. The chain carries TRBV10-1 and TRBJ2-3; 8 bases fit TRBD2. CDR1 is WNHNN and CDR2 is SYGVQD in the germline V gene (reference sequence). This CDR3 contains 22 residues. The CDR3 here is CASGDKATGTRTLSPPTDTQYF. In nucleotides, the CDR3 is TGCGCCAGCGGTGACAAGGCCACCGGGACTAGAACACTTAGCCCCCCCACAGATACGCAGTATTTT.

The chain links TRBV2 to TRBJ1-4, with 8 bases lining up with TRBD1. Germline CDR1 is SNHLY and CDR2 is FYNNEI. The J segment lost 4 bases and the V segment lost 3 bases, leaving 1 base of the junction unmatched. This CDR3 is 14 amino acids long. CDR3 residues: CASSETGDNEKLFF. The CDR3 bases are TGTGCCAGCAGTGAGACAGGGGATAATGAAAAACTGTTTTTT.

This clone has only one observation. This chain uses TRBV9 with TRBJ2-5; D is ambiguous. The CDR3 consists of 14 residues. Germline-derived CDR1 and CDR2 are SGDLS and YYNGEE. V was trimmed by 2 bases and J by 2 bases, leaving 10 bases between them. The CDR3 region is CASSVSPTQETQYF. The CDR3 DNA sequence: TGTGCCAGCAGCGTTAGCCCCACACAAGAGACCCAGTACTTC.

V usage is TRBV6-5 and J usage is TRBJ2-5, with unresolved D. Germline V lookup: CDR1 MNHEY, CDR2 SVGAGI. V lost 4 bases and J 5 bases, leaving 5 bases between the germline ends. This CDR3 has 11 amino acids. The CDR3 DNA follows: TGTGCCAGCAGTTCCTTCGAGACCCAGTACTTC. Protein product: CASSSFETQYF.

The J gene is TRBJ2-5, the V gene TRBV7-3; 10 positions match TRBD1. CDR3 size: 16 residues. Trimming cost V 5 bases and J 5 bases; bases outside gene matches: 11. In germline, CDR1 is SGHTA, CDR2 FQGTGA. DNA of the CDR3: TGTGCCAGCAGCCGCGCGGGGACAGGGGTGGGGGAGACCCAGTACTTC. Its translation: CASSRAGTGVGETQYF.

The genes are TRBV7-2 and TRBJ2-7; 7 positions match TRBD1. The germline gives CDR1 SGHTA, CDR2 FQGNSA. The V segment lost 1 base and the J segment 2 bases; nucleotides outside the gene matches: 2. The CDR3 is made up of 14 amino acids. The CDR3 protein is CASSLEGTAYEQYF. The CDR3 nucleotides are TGTGCCAGCAGCTTAGAAGGGACAGCCTACGAGCAGTACTTC.

The chain is built from TRBV3-1 (or the pseudogene TRBV3-2) and TRBJ2-7; 7 bases are a match to TRBD1. V lost 4 bases and J lost 1; bases outside the gene matches: 4. CDR3 length: 14 residues. The germline V gene encodes CDR1 LGHDT and CDR2 YNNKEL (reference sequence). Here the CDR3 DNA reads TGTGCCAGCAGCCTTTCAGGGGGTTCCTACGAGCAGTACTTC. Translation gives CASSLSGGSYEQYF.

The chain has TRBV5-1 and TRBJ2-1, with D possibly TRBD1 on 5 matching bases. CDR1 and CDR2 (germline): SGHRS, YFSETQ. V lost 0 bases and J lost 5, with 9 bases in between. This CDR3 comprises 14 residues. Here the CDR3 DNA reads TGCGCCAGCAGCTTGGAGTGGACAAACAATGAGCAGTTCTTC. It is translated as CASSLEWTNNEQFF.

The V gene is TRBV4-3, the J gene TRBJ1-6; perhaps TRBD1 as D (6 bases). With 4 bases removed from V and 8 bases from J, the gap between germline ends came to 9 bases. The CDR3 loop spans 13 amino acids. In germline, CDR1 is LGHNA, CDR2 YSLEER. The CDR3 loop reads CASSPQGYSPLHF. In nucleotides, the CDR3 is TGCGCCAGCAGCCCCCAGGGGTATTCACCCCTCCACTTT.

V is TRBV19 and J is TRBJ1-1, with D hard to call. V dropped 2 bases and J dropped 5 bases, with 9 bases sitting between them. Germline CDR1 is LNHDA and CDR2 is SQIVND (reference sequence). The CDR3 length is 13 residues. In DNA, the CDR3 is TGTGCCAGTAGTATACGAGGAGAGACTGAAGCTTTCTTT. Its translation: CASSIRGETEAFF.